This note documents a single TCR beta chain sequence. Use of 60 Vbeta and 13 Jbeta primers characterized the PCR. Data came from immunoSEQ multiplex PCR; TCRdb stores just in-frame clones and leaves some out. The table has approximately 120,000 clones, about three quarters seen once. This CDR3 comprises 16 residues. The V and J ends lost 4 bases and 0 bases, in that order; junction bases with no gene match: 7. The sample belongs to a study of cytomegalovirus exposure and HLA in healthy donors. V and J are TRBV5-3 and TRBJ2-1, with 7 bases that match TRBD1. TRBV5-3 is sorted into the ORF group, with uncertain function. This sequence was found in a woman aged 55-70 years in good health and CMV-seropositive. Sequencing was carried out using PBMCs. The CDR3 DNA is TGTGCCAGAAGCGCCCGGGACAGCAGCTCCTACAATGAGCAGTTCTTC. This encodes CARSARDSSSYNEQFF.